Presented here are 32 T cell receptor beta chains from one specimen sequenced in a study of T cells after yellow fever vaccination. Via MiXCR, TCRdb re-called the 5' RACE reads, giving one row per CDR3 protein. The table has 150,000 to 200,000 distinct CDR3 sequences, approximately 6.8% seen once. The source was CD4+ T cells sorted from PBMCs, collected 5 to 6 days after the first yellow fever vaccination. These receptors originate from a man in his late teens or twenties who received the YFV17D yellow fever vaccine.

This clonotype has at least ten counts. The V call is TRBV29-1, the J call TRBJ2-3, with unresolved D. From germline, CDR1 is SQVTM and CDR2 ANQGSEA. CDR3 length equals 14 residues. V dropped 3 bases and J dropped 2 bases, with 12 bases sitting between them. CDR3 DNA: TGCAGCGTTGACTGGTCTCTTCCCACAGATACGCAGTATTTT. Translation gives CSVDWSLPTDTQYF.

This clonotype was recorded at least ten times. The V gene is TRBV5-6, the J gene TRBJ2-6; D ambiguous. V was clipped by 4 bases and J by 0 bases, with 5 bases between them. This CDR3 is built from 14 residues. Germline V gives CDR1 SGHDT, CDR2 YYEEEE. Here the CDR3 reads CASSGVSGANVLTF. The CDR3 nucleotides read TGTGCCAGCAGCGGTGTCTCTGGGGCCAACGTCCTGACTTTC.

This clonotype showed up many times. CDR3 in DNA: TGTGCCAGCAGCCCCTCTCCCGCCCGGGGATGGACTGAAGCTTTCTTT. This gives the protein CASSPSPARGWTEAFF. The J gene is TRBJ1-1, the V gene TRBV5-4; D gene unclear. The CDR3 length is 16 residues. CDR1 is SGHNT and CDR2 is YYREEE in the germline V gene (reference sequence). Trimming stripped 4 bases from V and 5 bases from J, with 21 bases between.

This clonotype occurred a few times. V is TRBV20-1 and J is TRBJ1-2; D gene uncertain. This CDR3 is 15 amino acids long. Trimming stripped 2 bases from V and 0 bases from J, with 13 bases between. Germline V lookup: CDR1 DFQATT, CDR2 SNEGSKA (reference sequence). The DNA of the CDR3 is TGCAGTGCTAGAAAAACGGACGGACCTAACTATGGCTACACCTTC. Translation: CSARKTDGPNYGYTF.

This clonotype has ten or more counts. The V and J genes are TRBV7-2 and TRBJ2-5, with D uncertain. The CDR3 consists of 14 residues. Trimming stripped 3 bases from V and 5 bases from J, with 13 bases between. In germline, CDR1 is SGHTA, CDR2 FQGNSA. Here the CDR3 DNA reads TGTGCCAGCAGCTTCCAATCTTCCGGGGAGACCCAGTACTTC. Translation gives CASSFQSSGETQYF.

This chain links TRBV20-1 with TRBJ2-1; 10 bases are shared with TRBD2. This CDR3 is 15 amino acids long. Germline V gives CDR1 DFQATT, CDR2 SNEGSKA (reference sequence). J lost 9 bases, V lost 3 bases, and 11 bases had no gene match. The CDR3 DNA sequence: TGCAGTGCTAGTGGAGCGGGGGGGGGTTGGGCTGAGCAGTTCTTC. As protein: CSASGAGGGWAEQFF.

In this sample, this clonotype turned up once. A single base separates this from a much larger clone, so it may be a read error. The chain uses TRBV7-2 and TRBJ2-1; possibly TRBD2 for D (5 bases). Per germline, CDR1 SGHTA and CDR2 FQGNSA. The CDR3 consists of 16 residues. The chain's CDR3 is CASSLDSSSSYSEQFF. CDR3 sequence (DNA): TGTGCCAGCAGCTTGGACTCCTCGAGCTCCTACAGTGAGCAGTTCTTC.

The sample holds many counts of this clonotype. The chain combines TRBV6-5 with TRBJ2-7; 10 bases fit TRBD2. The V and J ends lost 4 bases and 1 base, in that order; junction bases with no gene match: 4. The CDR3 loop spans 15 amino acids. The germline V gene has CDR1 MNHEY and CDR2 SVGAGI. CDR3 loop: CASSSTSGPSYEQYF. The CDR3 nucleotides read TGTGCCAGCAGTTCGACTAGCGGGCCGTCCTACGAGCAGTACTTC.

This clonotype is a singleton in its sample. The V gene is TRBV6-2 or TRBV6-3, the J gene TRBJ2-2; 8 nucleotides agree with TRBD2. CDR1 is MNHEY, CDR2 SVGEGT, per germline. The CDR3 is 13 residues long. Trimming at V came to 7 bases and at J to 10 bases, leaving 8 bases not matched to a gene. CDR3 sequence reads: CASKQRGNVELFF. The CDR3, as DNA: TGTGCCAGCAAACAGCGGGGGAACGTGGAGCTGTTTTTT.

Only a few counts were recorded for this clonotype. J is TRBJ2-3 and V is TRBV20-1; 9 nucleotides agree with TRBD2. This CDR3 region has 17 residues. V trimming: 0 bases; J trimming: 3 bases; junction bases outside the gene matches: 10. The germline V gene encodes CDR1 DFQATT and CDR2 SNEGSKA (reference sequence). CDR3 DNA: TGCAGTGCTAGAGATCCCAGAGGCGGGGGGGCGACAGATACGCAGTATTTT. Protein product: CSARDPRGGGATDTQYF.

This clonotype showed up many times. The chain combines TRBV20-1 with TRBJ2-5; the D gene is possibly TRBD2 (6 bases). Trimming removed 2 bases at V and 1 base at J, with 11 bases between. The CDR3 sequence is 14 residues long. The germline CDR1 and CDR2 sequences are DFQATT and SNEGSKA (reference sequence). DNA for the CDR3: TGCAGTGCTAGAAACGGGGGATTCCAAGAGACCCAGTACTTC. Amino acid sequence: CSARNGGFQETQYF.

This clonotype has a count of ten or more. The gene calls are TRBV7-9 and TRBJ1-1, with D possibly being TRBD1 (5 bases). The CDR3 is 14 amino acids. The V and J ends lost 5 bases and 6 bases respectively, with 16 bases between them. Germline CDR1 reads SEHNR; CDR2 reads FQNEAQ (reference sequence). CDR3 in amino acids: CASSPPRGWSEAFF. The CDR3 region has the DNA TGTGCCAGCAGCCCCCCCCGGGGGTGGTCTGAAGCTTTCTTT.

This clonotype was seen repeatedly, ten times or more. CDR3 region: CASIQQETQYF. The DNA of the CDR3 is TGCGCCAGCATCCAACAAGAGACCCAGTACTTC. The chain joins TRBV5-1 to TRBJ2-5; D remains unclear. The V gene lost 6 bases and the J gene lost 2 bases, with 5 bases spanning the gap. CDR3 size: 11 residues. Germline lookup yields CDR1 SGHRS and CDR2 YFSETQ.

J is TRBJ1-4 and V is TRBV4-1; D might be TRBD1 (5 bases). The germline CDR1 and CDR2 sequences are MGHRA and YSYEKL. Trimming took off 4 bases at V and 0 bases at J, with 12 bases between the two ends. This CDR3 contains 16 residues. CDR3 in amino acids: CASSRFEGTTNEKLFF. The CDR3 coding sequence is TGCGCCAGCAGCCGATTCGAGGGGACAACTAATGAAAAACTGTTTTTT.

Concerning this clonotype: The junction and the germline gene differ at one end; a read error may be behind it. The gene calls are TRBV7-2 and TRBJ2-4; the D gene could be TRBD1 or TRBD2 (5 bases each). Germline V lookup: CDR1 SGHTA, CDR2 FQGNSA. This CDR3 contains 13 residues. The CDR3 spells CASSLDTGRIPLF. CDR3 bases: TGTGCCAGCAGCTTAGACACGGGACGAATCCCACTTTTC.

Ten or more counts support this clonotype. The rearrangement links TRBV29-1 to TRBJ2-3; perhaps TRBD2 as D (5 bases). CDR1 is SQVTM and CDR2 is ANQGSEA in the germline V gene. The V gene lost 4 bases and the J gene lost 2 bases, with 10 bases spanning the gap. This CDR3 comprises 13 residues. Here the CDR3 DNA reads TGCAGCGTTGGAGGCGGGCCCACAGATACGCAGTATTTT. Protein: CSVGGGPTDTQYF.

This clonotype was recorded many times. The V call is TRBV9, the J call TRBJ1-2, with no clear D. CDR1 is SGDLS, CDR2 YYNGEE, per germline. V was pared by 4 bases and J by 8 bases, with 15 bases between. The CDR3 contains 13 residues. The DNA of the CDR3 is TGTGCCAGCAGCCGGTCAGGCAGTGAGGGCTACACCTTC. Translation gives CASSRSGSEGYTF.

Points on this clonotype: A much larger clone differs from this one at a single base, so this may be a read error. This rearrangement joins TRBV3-1 to TRBJ2-5; 7 nucleotides match TRBD2. The CDR3 has 14 amino acids. Losses at the gene ends were 7 bases for V and 9 bases for J; bases not matched to a gene: 14. The V gene's germline CDR1 is LGHDT and CDR2 YNNKEL (reference sequence). CDR3 sequence (DNA): TGTGCCAGCAACTCTTGGACTAGTCGGGAGGCCCAGTACTTC. Residues: CASNSWTSREAQYF.

The table lists this clonotype with many counts. This rearrangement joins TRBV5-6 to TRBJ2-5; D is unclear. The CDR3 loop spans 13 amino acids. Germline-derived CDR1 and CDR2 are SGHDT and YYEEEE. Trimming removed 3 bases from V and 5 bases from J, with 11 bases in between. This CDR3 is CASSYRGVETQYF. CDR3 DNA sequence: TGTGCCAGCAGCTATAGAGGTGTTGAGACCCAGTACTTC.

This clonotype was detected ten times or more. The rearrangement uses TRBV5-1 and TRBJ1-6; D is possibly TRBD1 (5 bases). Trimming shortened V by 2 bases and J by 10 bases, and 13 bases separated the two germline ends. From germline, CDR1 is SGHRS and CDR2 YFSETQ. The CDR3 length is 14 residues. The CDR3 here is CASSFSTGQSPLHF. CDR3 DNA: TGCGCCAGCAGCTTTTCTACAGGTCAGTCACCCCTCCACTTT.

This clonotype was recorded many times. Here the CDR3 DNA reads TGTGCCAGCCAGGGGTACAATCAGCCCCAGCATTTT. Translation gives CASQGYNQPQHF. The chain carries TRBV7-2 and TRBJ1-5; possibly TRBD1 for D (6 bases). The germline V gene encodes CDR1 SGHTA and CDR2 FQGNSA. CDR3 length: 12 amino acids. Trimming removed 8 bases at V and 3 bases at J, with 8 bases between.

In its sample, this clonotype was seen many times. This chain joins TRBV20-1 and TRBJ1-5; D may be TRBD1 (6 bases). This CDR3 contains 14 residues. CDR1 and CDR2 (germline): DFQATT, SNEGSKA (reference sequence). Trimming removed 1 base from V and 7 bases from J, with 14 bases in between. CDR3 in DNA: TGCAGTGCTAGAGTTGGGGGCACCGACCAGCCCCAGCATTTT. Translating gives CSARVGGTDQPQHF.

This clonotype was counted ten times or more. The V gene is TRBV5-1, the J gene TRBJ2-3; D is unresolved. This CDR3 comprises 15 residues. The germline gives CDR1 SGHRS, CDR2 YFSETQ. Trimming left V 4 bases short and J 7 bases short, with 19 bases between. The CDR3 DNA reads as TGCGCCAGCAGCCCTGACTCCATTAGCAAGAATACGCAGTATTTT. Protein sequence: CASSPDSISKNTQYF. The full variable domain, in which reference TRBV5-1 and TRBJ2-3 provide the parts outside the CDR3, is KAGVTQTPRYLIKTRGQQVTLSCSPISGHRSVSWYQQTPGQGLQFLFEYFSETQRNKGNFPGRFSGRQFSNSRSEMNVSTLELGDSALYLCASSPDSISKNTQYFGPGTRLTVL.

This clonotype was counted ten times or more. The chain carries TRBV12-3 or TRBV12-4 and TRBJ1-1, with 9 bases aligning to TRBD1. This CDR3 contains 14 residues. V lost 5 bases and J lost 2; bases outside the gene matches: 3. CDR3 nucleotides: TGTGCCAGCAGTAGGGACAGGGTAAACACTGAAGCTTTCTTT. Translated, it gives CASSRDRVNTEAFF.

This clonotype was counted at least ten times. This chain links TRBV5-5 with TRBJ1-6; tentatively, D is TRBD1 (5 bases). Germline loops: CDR1 SGHKS, CDR2 YYEKEE (reference sequence). V gave up 4 bases and J gave up 11 bases, with 22 bases separating them. This CDR3 is 16 amino acids long. The CDR3 coding sequence is TGTGCCAGCAGCCCGATTGTACAGGTATCCCCACCACCCCTCCACTTT. Its protein product is CASSPIVQVSPPPLHF.

This clonotype was picked up many times. The V gene is TRBV7-2, the J gene TRBJ2-3; possibly TRBD1 for D (5 bases). This CDR3 region has 12 residues. Germline V gives CDR1 SGHTA, CDR2 FQGNSA. V was cut by 10 bases and J by 2 bases, with 10 bases left in between. CDR3 coding DNA: TGTGCCACTGGGGCAACCACAGATACGCAGTATTTT. Amino acids: CATGATTDTQYF.

This clonotype was recorded many times. The rearrangement links TRBV4-3 to TRBJ1-1; D perhaps matches TRBD1 (5 bases). The CDR3 extends over 14 amino acids. CDR1 and CDR2 (germline): LGHNA, YSLEER. The germline V and J ends were trimmed by 4 bases and 4 bases, with 13 bases remaining between them. The CDR3, as DNA: TGCGCCAGCAGCCGCCGCAGGGATGGCACTGAAGCTTTCTTT. Protein: CASSRRRDGTEAFF.

This clonotype has at least ten counts. The gene calls are TRBV19 and TRBJ2-4; TRBD2 matches 9 bases. Germline V CDR1 and CDR2: LNHDA, SQIVND (reference sequence). V lost 4 bases, J lost 3 bases, and 19 bases stayed unmatched. This CDR3 region has 20 residues. CDR3 in amino acids: CASSTIGRAGGLRGKNIQYF. DNA for the CDR3: TGTGCCAGTAGTACTATAGGACGAGCGGGGGGCTTAAGGGGCAAAAACATTCAGTACTTC.

This clonotype was observed a few times. The chain has TRBV4-3 and TRBJ1-1; D may be TRBD1 (5 bases). CDR3 length: 14 residues. Trimming took 8 bases from V and 3 from J, leaving 16 bases between them. Germline CDR1 is LGHNA and CDR2 is YSLEER. For the CDR3, the DNA is TGCGCCAGCGTCGAGAATCGGGGGGACACTGAAGCTTTCTTT. Its protein product is CASVENRGDTEAFF.

This chain joins TRBV13 and TRBJ2-5, with 13 bases fitting TRBD2. Trimming took 8 bases from V and 5 from J; bases not matched to a gene: 11. The CDR3 has 16 residues. Germline V lookup: CDR1 PRHDT, CDR2 FYEKMQ (reference sequence). The DNA of the CDR3 is TGTGCCAGCCTGGGGAGGACTAGCGGGGGACCCGAGACCCAGTACTTC. Translation: CASLGRTSGGPETQYF.

Many counts were recorded for this clonotype. The chain recombines TRBV7-2 with TRBJ1-6; 7 bases map to TRBD1. V dropped 4 bases and J dropped 6; count of bases not matched to a gene: 12. Germline V gives CDR1 SGHTA, CDR2 FQGNSA. This CDR3 spans 17 amino acids. CDR3 amino acids: CASSSFTGTVVNSPLHF. The CDR3 nucleotides are TGTGCCAGCAGCTCGTTCACCGGGACAGTTGTTAATTCACCCCTCCACTTT. The full variable domain, its missing parts supplied by reference TRBV7-2 and TRBJ1-6, is GAGVSQSPSNKVTEKGKDVELRCDPISGHTALYWYRQSLGQGLEFLIYFQGNSAPDKSGLPSDRFSAERTGGSVSTLTIQRTQQEDSAVYLCASSSFTGTVVNSPLHFGNGTRLTVT.

The gene calls are TRBV24-1 and TRBJ2-3, with TRBD1 matching 7 bases. Germline CDR1 reads KGHDR; CDR2 reads SFDVKD. The CDR3 loop spans 16 amino acids. Trimming at V came to 6 bases and at J to 2 bases, leaving 10 bases not matched to a gene. The CDR3 reads CATSHPRTGATDTQYF. DNA of the CDR3: TGTGCCACCAGTCATCCCCGCACAGGGGCCACAGATACGCAGTATTTT.